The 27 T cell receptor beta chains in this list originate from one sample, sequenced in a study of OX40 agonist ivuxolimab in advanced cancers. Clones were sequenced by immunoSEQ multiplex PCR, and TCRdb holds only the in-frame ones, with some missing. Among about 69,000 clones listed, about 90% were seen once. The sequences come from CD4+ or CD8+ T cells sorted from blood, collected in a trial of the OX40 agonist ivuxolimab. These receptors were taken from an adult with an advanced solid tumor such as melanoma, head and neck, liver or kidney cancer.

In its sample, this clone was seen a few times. The CDR3 region has the DNA TGTGCCAGCTCACCACTAGCCGGGGGGACTGAAGCTTTCTTT. Translating it yields CASSPLAGGTEAFF. The chain has TRBV18 and TRBJ1-1; weak D call: TRBD1 (5 bases). Trimming shortened V by 1 base and J by 5 bases, and 11 bases separated the two germline ends. The CDR3 has 14 residues. Germline values: CDR1 KGHSH, CDR2 LQKENI.

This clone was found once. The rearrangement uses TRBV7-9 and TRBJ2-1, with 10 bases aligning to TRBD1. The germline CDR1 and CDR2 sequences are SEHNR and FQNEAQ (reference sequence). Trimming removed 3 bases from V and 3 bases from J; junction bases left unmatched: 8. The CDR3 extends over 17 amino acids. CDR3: CASSFSPRTGGYNEQFF. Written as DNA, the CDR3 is TGTGCCAGCAGCTTCTCCCCCCGGACAGGGGGCTACAATGAGCAGTTCTTC.

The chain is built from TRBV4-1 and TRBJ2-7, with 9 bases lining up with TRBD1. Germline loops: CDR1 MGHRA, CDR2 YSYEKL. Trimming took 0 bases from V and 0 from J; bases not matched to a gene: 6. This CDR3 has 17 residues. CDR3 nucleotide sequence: TGCGCCAGCAGCCAAGACGCGGGACAGGGATACTCCTACGAGCAGTACTTC. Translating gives CASSQDAGQGYSYEQYF.

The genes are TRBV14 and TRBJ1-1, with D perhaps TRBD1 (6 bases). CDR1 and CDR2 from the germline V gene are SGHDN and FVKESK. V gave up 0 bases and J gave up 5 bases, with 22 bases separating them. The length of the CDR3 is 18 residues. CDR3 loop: CASSQEVAGAPADTEAFF. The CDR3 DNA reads TGTGCCAGCAGCCAAGAGGTAGCAGGGGCGCCTGCGGATACTGAAGCTTTCTTT.

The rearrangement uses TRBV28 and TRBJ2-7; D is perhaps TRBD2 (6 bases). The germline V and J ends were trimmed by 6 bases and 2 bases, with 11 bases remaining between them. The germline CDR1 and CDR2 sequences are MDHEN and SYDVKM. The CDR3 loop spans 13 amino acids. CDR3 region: CASRSGTPYEQYF. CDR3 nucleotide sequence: TGTGCCAGCAGATCCGGGACTCCCTACGAGCAGTACTTC. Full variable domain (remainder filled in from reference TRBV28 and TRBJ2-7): DVKVTQSSRYLVKRTGEKVFLECVQDMDHENMFWYRQDPGLGLRLIYFSYDVKMKEKGDIPEGYSVSREKKERFSLILESASTNQTSMYLCASRSGTPYEQYFGPGTRLTVT.

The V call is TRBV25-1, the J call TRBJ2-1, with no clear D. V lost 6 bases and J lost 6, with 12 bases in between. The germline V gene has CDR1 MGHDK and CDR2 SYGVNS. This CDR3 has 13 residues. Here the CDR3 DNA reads TGTGCCAGCAGCCCCCAGCTCTCCAATGAGCAGTTCTTC. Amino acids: CASSPQLSNEQFF.

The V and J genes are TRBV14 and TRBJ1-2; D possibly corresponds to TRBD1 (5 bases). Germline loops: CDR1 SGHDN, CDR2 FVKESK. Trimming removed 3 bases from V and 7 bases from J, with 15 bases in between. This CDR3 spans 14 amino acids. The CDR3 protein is CASSQVGGNGGYTF. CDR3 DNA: TGTGCCAGCAGCCAGGTTGGGGGAAATGGTGGCTACACCTTC.

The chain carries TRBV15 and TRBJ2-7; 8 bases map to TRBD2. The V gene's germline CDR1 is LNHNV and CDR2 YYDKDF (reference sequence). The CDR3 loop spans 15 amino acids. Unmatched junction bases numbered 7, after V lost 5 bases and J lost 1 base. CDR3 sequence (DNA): TGTGCCACCAGCCGACTACTAGCGGAATCCTACGAGCAGTACTTC. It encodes CATSRLLAESYEQYF.

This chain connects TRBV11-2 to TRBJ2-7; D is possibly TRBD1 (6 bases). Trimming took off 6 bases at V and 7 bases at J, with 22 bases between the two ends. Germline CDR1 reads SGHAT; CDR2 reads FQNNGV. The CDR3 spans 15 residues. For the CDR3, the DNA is TGTGCCAGCAGGGCCGCAGGGGCCCTCCCGGGGGAGCAGTACTTC. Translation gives CASRAAGALPGEQYF.

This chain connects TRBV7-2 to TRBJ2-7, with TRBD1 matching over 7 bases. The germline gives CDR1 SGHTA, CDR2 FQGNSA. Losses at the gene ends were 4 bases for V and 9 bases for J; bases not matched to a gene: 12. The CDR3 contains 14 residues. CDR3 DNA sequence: TGTGCCAGCAGCTCTCATAGACAGGGTTTAGGGCAGTACTTC. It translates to CASSSHRQGLGQYF.

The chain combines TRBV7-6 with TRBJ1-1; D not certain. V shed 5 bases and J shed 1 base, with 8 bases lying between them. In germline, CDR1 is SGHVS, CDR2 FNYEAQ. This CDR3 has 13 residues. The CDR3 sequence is CASSPRPNTEAFF. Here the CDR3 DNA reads TGTGCCAGCAGCCCCCGGCCGAACACTGAAGCTTTCTTT. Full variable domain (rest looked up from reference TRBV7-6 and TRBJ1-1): GAGVSQSPRYKVTKRGQDVALRCDPISGHVSLYWYRQALGQGPEFLTYFNYEAQQDKSGLPNDRFSAERPEGSISTLTIQRTEQRDSAMYRCASSPRPNTEAFFGQGTRLTVV.

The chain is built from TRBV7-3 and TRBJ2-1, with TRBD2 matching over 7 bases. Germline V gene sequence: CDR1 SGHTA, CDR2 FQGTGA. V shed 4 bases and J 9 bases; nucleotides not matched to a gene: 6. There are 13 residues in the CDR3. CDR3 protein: CASSSTSDGEQFF. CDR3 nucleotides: TGTGCCAGCAGCTCTACTAGCGACGGTGAGCAGTTCTTC.

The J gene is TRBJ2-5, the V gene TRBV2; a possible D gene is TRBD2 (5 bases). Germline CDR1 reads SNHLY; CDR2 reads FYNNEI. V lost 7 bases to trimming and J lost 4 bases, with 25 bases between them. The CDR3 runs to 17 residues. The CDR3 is CASTLSIFSVRGETQYF. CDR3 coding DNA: TGTGCCAGCACCTTATCTATCTTTAGCGTTCGAGGAGAGACCCAGTACTTC.

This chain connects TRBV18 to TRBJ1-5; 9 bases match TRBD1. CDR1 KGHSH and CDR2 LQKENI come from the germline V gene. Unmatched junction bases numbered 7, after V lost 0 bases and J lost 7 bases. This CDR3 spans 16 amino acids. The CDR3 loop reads CASSPPRTGVKQPQHF. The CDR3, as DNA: TGTGCCAGCTCACCACCAAGGACAGGGGTAAAACAGCCCCAGCATTTT.

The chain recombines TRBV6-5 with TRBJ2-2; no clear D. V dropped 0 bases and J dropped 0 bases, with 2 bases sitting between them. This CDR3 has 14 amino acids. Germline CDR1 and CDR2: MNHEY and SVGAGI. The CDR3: CASSYSTNTGELFF. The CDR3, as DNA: TGTGCCAGCAGTTACTCGACGAACACCGGGGAGCTGTTTTTT.

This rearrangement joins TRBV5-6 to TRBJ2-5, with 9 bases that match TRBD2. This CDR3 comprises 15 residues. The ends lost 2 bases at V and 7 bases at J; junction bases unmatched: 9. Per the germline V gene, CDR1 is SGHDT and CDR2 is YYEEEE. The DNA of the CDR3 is TGTGCCAGCAGCTTATTAGCGGGAGAAACGGTGACCCAGTACTTC. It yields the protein CASSLLAGETVTQYF.

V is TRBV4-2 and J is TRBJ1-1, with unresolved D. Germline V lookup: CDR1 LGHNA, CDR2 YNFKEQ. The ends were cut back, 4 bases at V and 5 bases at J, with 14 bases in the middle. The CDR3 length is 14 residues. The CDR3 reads CASSPPTGKTEAFF. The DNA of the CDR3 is TGTGCCAGCAGCCCCCCCACGGGTAAGACTGAAGCTTTCTTT.

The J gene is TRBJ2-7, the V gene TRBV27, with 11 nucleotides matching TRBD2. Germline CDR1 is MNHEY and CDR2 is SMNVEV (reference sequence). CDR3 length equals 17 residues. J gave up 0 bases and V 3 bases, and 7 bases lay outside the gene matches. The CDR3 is CASSFFWTSGPSYEQYF. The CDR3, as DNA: TGTGCCAGCAGTTTCTTTTGGACTAGCGGGCCCTCCTACGAGCAGTACTTC.

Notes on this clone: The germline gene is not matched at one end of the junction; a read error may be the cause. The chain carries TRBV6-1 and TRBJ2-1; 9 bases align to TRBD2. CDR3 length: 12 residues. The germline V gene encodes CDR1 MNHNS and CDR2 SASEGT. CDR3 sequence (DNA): TGTGCCAGTGGAGAGGGTTGGCTAGCGGGAATCTTC. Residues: CASGEGWLAGIF.

The CDR3 region has the DNA TGTGCCTGGAGTGTACGGGGTTTTGGTGAAGAAAAACTGTTTTTT. Amino acids: CAWSVRGFGEEKLFF. J is TRBJ1-4 and V is TRBV30; no definite D call. V lost 0 bases and J 8 bases, leaving 16 bases between the germline ends. The CDR3 length is 15 residues. CDR1 GTSNPN and CDR2 SVGIG come from the germline V gene (reference sequence).

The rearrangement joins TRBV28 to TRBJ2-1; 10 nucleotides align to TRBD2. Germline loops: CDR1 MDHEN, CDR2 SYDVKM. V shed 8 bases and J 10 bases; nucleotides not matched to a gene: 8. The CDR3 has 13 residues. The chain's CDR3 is CASDGLAVMEQFF. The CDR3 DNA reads TGTGCCAGCGATGGACTAGCGGTGATGGAGCAGTTCTTC.

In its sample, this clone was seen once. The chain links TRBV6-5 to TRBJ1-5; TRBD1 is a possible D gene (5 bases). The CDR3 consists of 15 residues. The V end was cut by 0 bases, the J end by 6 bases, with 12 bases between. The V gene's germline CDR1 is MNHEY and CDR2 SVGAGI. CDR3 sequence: CASSYSWGDGQPQHF. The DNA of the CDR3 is TGTGCCAGCAGTTACTCGTGGGGGGATGGTCAGCCCCAGCATTTT.

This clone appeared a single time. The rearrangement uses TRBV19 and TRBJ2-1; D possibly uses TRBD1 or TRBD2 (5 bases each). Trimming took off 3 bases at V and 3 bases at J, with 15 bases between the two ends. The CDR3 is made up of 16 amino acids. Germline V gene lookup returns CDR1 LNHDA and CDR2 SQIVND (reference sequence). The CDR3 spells CASSMARGRVYNEQFF. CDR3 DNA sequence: TGTGCCAGTAGTATGGCCCGGGGCAGGGTCTACAATGAGCAGTTCTTC.

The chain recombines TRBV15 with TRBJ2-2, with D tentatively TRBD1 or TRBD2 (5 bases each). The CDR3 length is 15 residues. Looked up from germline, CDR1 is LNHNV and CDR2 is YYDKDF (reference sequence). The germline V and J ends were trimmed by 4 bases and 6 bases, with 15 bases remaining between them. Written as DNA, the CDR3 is TGTGCCACCAGCACCATCCAGGGAGACTCCGGGGAGCTGTTTTTT. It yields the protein CATSTIQGDSGELFF.

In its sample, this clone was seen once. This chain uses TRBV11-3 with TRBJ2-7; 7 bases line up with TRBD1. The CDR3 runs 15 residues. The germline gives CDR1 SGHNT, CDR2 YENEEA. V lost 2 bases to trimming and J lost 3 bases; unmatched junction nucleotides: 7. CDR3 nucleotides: TGTGCCAGCAGCTTAACCCGGGCAGGGGGCTACGAGCAGTACTTC. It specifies CASSLTRAGGYEQYF.

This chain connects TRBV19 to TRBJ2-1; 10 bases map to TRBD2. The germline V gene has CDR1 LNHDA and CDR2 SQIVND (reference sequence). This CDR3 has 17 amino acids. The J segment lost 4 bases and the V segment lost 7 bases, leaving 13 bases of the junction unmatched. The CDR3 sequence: CASISSGSSPLYNEQFF. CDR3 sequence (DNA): TGTGCCAGTATTTCTAGCGGGAGCTCCCCTTTATACAATGAGCAGTTCTTC.

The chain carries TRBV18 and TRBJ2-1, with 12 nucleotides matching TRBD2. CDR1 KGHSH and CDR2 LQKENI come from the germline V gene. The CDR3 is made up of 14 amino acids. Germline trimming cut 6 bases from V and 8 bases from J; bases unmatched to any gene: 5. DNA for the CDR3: TGTGCCAGCTCGCTGACTAGCGGGAGCTATGAGCAGTTCTTC. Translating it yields CASSLTSGSYEQFF.